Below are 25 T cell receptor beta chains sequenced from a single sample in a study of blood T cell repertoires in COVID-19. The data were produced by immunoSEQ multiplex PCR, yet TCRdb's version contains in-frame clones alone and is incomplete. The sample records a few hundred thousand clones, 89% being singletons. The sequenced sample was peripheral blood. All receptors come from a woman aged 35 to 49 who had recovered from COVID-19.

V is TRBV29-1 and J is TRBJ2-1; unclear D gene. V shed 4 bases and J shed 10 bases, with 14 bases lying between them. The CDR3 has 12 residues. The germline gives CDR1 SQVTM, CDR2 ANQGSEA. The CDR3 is CSVVRGGMEQFF. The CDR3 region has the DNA TGCAGCGTTGTACGTGGCGGCATGGAGCAGTTCTTC.

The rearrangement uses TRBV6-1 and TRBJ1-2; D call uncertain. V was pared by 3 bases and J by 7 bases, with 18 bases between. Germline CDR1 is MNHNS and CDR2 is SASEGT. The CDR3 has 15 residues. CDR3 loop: CASSDLGNSGSGYTF. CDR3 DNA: TGTGCCAGCAGTGATTTAGGAAATTCGGGGAGTGGCTACACCTTC.

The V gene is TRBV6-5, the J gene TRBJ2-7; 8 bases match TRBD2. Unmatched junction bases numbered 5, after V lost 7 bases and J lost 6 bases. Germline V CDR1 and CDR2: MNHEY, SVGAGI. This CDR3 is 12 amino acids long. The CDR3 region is CASKLAGGEQYV. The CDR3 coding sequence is TGTGCCAGCAAACTGGCGGGGGGCGAGCAGTACGTC.

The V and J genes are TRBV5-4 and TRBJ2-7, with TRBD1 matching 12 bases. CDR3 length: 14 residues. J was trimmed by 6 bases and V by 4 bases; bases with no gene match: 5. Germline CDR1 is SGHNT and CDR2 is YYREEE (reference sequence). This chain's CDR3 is CASSLGQGAVEQYF. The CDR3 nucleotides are TGTGCCAGCAGCCTGGGACAGGGGGCGGTCGAGCAGTACTTC.

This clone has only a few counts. CDR3 DNA: TGTGCCAGCTCACCACCGGGACTAGCGGGAGGGCCCCATGAGCAGTTCTTC. Its translation is CASSPPGLAGGPHEQFF. The chain couples TRBV18 to TRBJ2-1, with 16 positions matching TRBD2. Trimming at V came to 0 bases and at J to 8 bases, leaving 4 bases not matched to a gene. Germline CDR1 and CDR2: KGHSH and LQKENI. This CDR3 spans 17 amino acids.

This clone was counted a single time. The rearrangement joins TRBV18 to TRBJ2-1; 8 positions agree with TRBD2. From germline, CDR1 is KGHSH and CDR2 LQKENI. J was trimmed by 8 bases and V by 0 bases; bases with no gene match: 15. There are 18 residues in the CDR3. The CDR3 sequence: CASSPPLRAGVPLDEQFF. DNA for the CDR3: TGTGCCAGCTCACCACCTCTCCGAGCGGGAGTGCCGTTGGATGAGCAGTTCTTC.

The CDR3 loop reads CASSYSMQGGNTIYF. The CDR3 coding sequence is TGTGCCAGCAGTTACTCTATGCAGGGGGGAAACACCATATATTTT. The V and J genes are TRBV6-5 and TRBJ1-3, with D perhaps matching TRBD1 (6 bases). Trimming stripped 0 bases from V and 4 bases from J, with 10 bases between. The length of the CDR3 is 15 residues. Germline V gene sequence: CDR1 MNHEY, CDR2 SVGAGI.

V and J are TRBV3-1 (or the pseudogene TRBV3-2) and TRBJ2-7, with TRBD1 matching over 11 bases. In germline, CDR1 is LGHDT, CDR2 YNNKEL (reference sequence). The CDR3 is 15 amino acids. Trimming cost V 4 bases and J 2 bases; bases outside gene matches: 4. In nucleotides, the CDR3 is TGTGCCAGCAGCCCAGGACAGGGGGCGGCCTACGAGCAGTACTTC. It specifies CASSPGQGAAYEQYF.

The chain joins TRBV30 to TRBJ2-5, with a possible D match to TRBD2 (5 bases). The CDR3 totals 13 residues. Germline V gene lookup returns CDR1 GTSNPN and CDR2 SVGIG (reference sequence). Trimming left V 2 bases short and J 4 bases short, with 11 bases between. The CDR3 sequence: CAWSPTGGETQYF. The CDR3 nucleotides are TGTGCCTGGAGTCCAACCGGAGGAGAGACCCAGTACTTC.

The CDR3 DNA sequence: TGCGCCAGCAGCCAAGATATCCTAGCGGGAGGCTATAGCTCCTACAATGAGCAGTTCTTC. Protein product: CASSQDILAGGYSSYNEQFF. V gene TRBV4-1 combines with J gene TRBJ2-1; 11 bases align to TRBD2. The CDR3 is 20 residues long. Trimming removed 0 bases from V and 0 bases from J; junction bases left unmatched: 10. Germline-derived CDR1 and CDR2 are MGHRA and YSYEKL.

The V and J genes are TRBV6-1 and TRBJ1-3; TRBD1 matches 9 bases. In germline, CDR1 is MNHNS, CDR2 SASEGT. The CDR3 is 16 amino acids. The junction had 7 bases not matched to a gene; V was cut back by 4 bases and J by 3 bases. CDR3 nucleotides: TGTGCCAGCAGTGTTACAGGGGGCGGTGTTGGAAACACCATATATTTT. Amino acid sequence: CASSVTGGGVGNTIYF.

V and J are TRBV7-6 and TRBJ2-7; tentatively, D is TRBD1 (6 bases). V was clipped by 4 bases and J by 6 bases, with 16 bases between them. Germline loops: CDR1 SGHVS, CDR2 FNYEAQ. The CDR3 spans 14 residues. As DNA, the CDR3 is TGTGCCAGCAGCTCCCTCCGAGGGGGTAGCGAGCAGTACTTC. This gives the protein CASSSLRGGSEQYF.

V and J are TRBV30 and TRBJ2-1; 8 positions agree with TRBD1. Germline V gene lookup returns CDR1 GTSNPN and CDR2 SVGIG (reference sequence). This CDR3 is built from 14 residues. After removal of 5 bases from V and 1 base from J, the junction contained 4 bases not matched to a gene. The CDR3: CAWRRTGSYNEQFF. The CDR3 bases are TGTGCCTGGCGTCGGACAGGGTCCTACAATGAGCAGTTCTTC.

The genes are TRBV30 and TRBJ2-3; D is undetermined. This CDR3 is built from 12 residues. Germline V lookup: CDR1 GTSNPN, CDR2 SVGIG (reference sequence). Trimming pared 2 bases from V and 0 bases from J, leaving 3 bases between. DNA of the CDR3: TGTGCCTGGAGTCAGAGCACAGATACGCAGTATTTT. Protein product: CAWSQSTDTQYF.

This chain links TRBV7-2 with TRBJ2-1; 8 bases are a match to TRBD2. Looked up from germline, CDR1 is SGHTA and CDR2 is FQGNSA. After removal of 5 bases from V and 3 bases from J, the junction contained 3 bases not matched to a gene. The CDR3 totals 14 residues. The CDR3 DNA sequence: TGTGCCAGCAGCGATACTAGCGGCTACAATGAGCAGTTCTTC. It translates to CASSDTSGYNEQFF. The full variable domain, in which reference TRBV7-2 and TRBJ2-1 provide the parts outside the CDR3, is GAGVSQSPSNKVTEKGKDVELRCDPISGHTALYWYRQSLGQGLEFLIYFQGNSAPDKSGLPSDRFSAERTGGSVSTLTIQRTQQEDSAVYLCASSDTSGYNEQFFGPGTRLTVL.

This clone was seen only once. CDR3 in DNA: TGCGCCAGCAGCTTGGGTACAGGGAACGGAAACACCATATATTTT. It codes for CASSLGTGNGNTIYF. J is TRBJ1-3 and V is TRBV5-1; D may be TRBD1 (6 bases). The length of the CDR3 is 15 residues. Trimming took 0 bases from V and 4 from J, leaving 11 bases between them. Per the germline V gene, CDR1 is SGHRS and CDR2 is YFSETQ.

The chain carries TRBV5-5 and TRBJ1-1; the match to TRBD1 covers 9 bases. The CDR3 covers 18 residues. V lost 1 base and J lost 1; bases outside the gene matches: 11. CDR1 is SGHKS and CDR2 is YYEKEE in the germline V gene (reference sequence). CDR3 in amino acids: CASSLRIRTGAKNTEAFF. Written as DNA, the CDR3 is TGTGCCAGCAGCTTGAGAATACGGACAGGGGCCAAGAACACTGAAGCTTTCTTT.

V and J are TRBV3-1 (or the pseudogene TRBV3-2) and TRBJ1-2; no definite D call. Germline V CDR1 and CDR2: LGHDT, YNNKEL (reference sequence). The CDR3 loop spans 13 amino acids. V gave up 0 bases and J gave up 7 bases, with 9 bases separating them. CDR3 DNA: TGTGCCAGCAGCCAAGAGCGGGGAGGTGGCTACACCTTC. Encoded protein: CASSQERGGGYTF.

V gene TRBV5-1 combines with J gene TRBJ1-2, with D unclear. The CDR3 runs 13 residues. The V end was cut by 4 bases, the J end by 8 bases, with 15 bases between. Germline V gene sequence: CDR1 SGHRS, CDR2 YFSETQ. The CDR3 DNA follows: TGCGCCAGCAGCCCTTACCGGGAGAACGGCTACACCTTC. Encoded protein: CASSPYRENGYTF.

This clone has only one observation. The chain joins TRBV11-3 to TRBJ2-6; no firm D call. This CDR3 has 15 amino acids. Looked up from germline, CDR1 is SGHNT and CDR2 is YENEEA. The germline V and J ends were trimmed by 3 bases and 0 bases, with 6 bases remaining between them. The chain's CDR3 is CASSFFSSGANVLTF. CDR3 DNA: TGTGCCAGCAGCTTTTTCAGCTCTGGGGCCAACGTCCTGACTTTC.

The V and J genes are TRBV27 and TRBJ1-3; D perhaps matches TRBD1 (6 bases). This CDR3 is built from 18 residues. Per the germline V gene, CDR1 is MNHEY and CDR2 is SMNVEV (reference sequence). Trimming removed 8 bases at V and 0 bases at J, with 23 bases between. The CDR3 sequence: CASPPEARQDFSGNTIYF. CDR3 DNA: TGTGCCAGCCCGCCGGAGGCGAGACAGGATTTCTCTGGAAACACCATATATTTT.

The CDR3 loop reads CASSQPSGRAQETQYF. The CDR3 DNA follows: TGTGCCAGCAGCCAACCTAGCGGGAGGGCCCAAGAGACCCAGTACTTC. The J gene is TRBJ2-5, the V gene TRBV3-1 (or the pseudogene TRBV3-2); 12 bases are shared with TRBD2. This CDR3 has 16 amino acids. Germline CDR1 is LGHDT and CDR2 is YNNKEL (reference sequence). J gave up 1 base and V 2 bases, and 2 bases lay outside the gene matches.

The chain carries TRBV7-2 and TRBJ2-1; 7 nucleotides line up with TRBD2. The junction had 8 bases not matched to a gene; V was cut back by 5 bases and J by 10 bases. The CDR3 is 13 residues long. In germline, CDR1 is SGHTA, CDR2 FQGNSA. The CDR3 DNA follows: TGTGCCAGCAGCCCGGGGACTAAACGCGAGCAGTTCTTC. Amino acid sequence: CASSPGTKREQFF.

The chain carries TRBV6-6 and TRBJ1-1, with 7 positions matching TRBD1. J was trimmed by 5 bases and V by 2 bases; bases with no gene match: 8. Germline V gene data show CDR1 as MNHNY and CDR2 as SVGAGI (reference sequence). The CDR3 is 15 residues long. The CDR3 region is CASSYLPQGGTEAFF. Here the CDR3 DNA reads TGTGCCAGCAGTTACCTTCCCCAGGGGGGAACTGAAGCTTTCTTT.

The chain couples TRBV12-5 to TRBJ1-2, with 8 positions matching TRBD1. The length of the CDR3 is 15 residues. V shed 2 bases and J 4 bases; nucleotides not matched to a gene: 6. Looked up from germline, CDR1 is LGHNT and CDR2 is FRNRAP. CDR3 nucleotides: TGTGCTAGTGGTTTGAAAACAGGGGGGGTCTATGGCTACACCTTC. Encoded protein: CASGLKTGGVYGYTF.